Detailed here is one TCR beta chain. This specimen comes from a study of blood T cell repertoires in COVID-19. Study details: From T cells, B-cell-depleted T cells, or PBMCs came the material, which was cDNA or gDNA.

Germline values: CDR1 SGHDN, CDR2 FVKESK. The CDR3 totals 15 residues. V was clipped by 0 bases and J by 3 bases, with 11 bases between them. Libraries were prepared by immunoSEQ multiplex PCR; TCRdb keeps only in-frame clonotypes and omits some of them. The sample contains about 160,000 clones, 92% of which appear only once. This TCR came from a man aged 30 to 45 with COVID-19, enrolled during active disease. The chain couples TRBV14 to TRBJ1-2; perhaps TRBD1 as D (5 bases). Sequenced material: peripheral blood. The CDR3 sequence is CASSQDQGLDYGYTF. The CDR3 DNA follows: TGTGCCAGCAGCCAAGACCAGGGCCTAGACTATGGCTACACCTTC. Full variable domain (missing parts from reference TRBV14 and TRBJ1-2): EAGVTQFPSHSVIEKGQTVTLRCDPISGHDNLYWYRRVMGKEIKFLLHFVKESKQDESGMPNNRFLAERTGGTYSTLKVQPAELEDSGVYFCASSQDQGLDYGYTFGSGTRLTVV.